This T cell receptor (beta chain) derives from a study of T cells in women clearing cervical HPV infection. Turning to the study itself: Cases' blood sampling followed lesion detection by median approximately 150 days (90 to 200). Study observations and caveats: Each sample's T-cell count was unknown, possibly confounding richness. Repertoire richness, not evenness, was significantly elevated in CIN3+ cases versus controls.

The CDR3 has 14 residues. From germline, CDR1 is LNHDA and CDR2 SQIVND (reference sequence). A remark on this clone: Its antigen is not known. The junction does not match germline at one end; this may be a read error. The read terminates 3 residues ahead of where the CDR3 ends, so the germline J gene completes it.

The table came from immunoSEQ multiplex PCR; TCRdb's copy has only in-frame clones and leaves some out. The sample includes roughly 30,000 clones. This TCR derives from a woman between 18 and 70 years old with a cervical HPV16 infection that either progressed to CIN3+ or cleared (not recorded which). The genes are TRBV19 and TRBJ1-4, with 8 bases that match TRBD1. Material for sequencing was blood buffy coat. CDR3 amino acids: CTSSVLGQEEKLFF. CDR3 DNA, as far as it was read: TGTACCAGTAGTGTTCTGGGACAGGAGGAAAAA.